Listed below are T cell receptor beta chains from one sample, sequenced in a study of control samples from healthy donors and cancer patients. TCRdb's table, derived via immunoSEQ multiplex PCR, lists solely in-frame clones and lacks some. The sample records around 80,000 clones, over 75% being singletons. Sequences were obtained from blood. The receptors here all came from a man aged 50-60 years in good health. The CDR3 runs from the conserved cysteine through the conserved F or W. The D gene is left open where the match is weak.

-	TRBJ2-3	TRBV11-2	CASSLDRSYTDTQYF
-	TRBJ1-1	TRBV5-1	CASSWGEGLGTEAFF
TRBD2	TRBJ2-7	TRBV29-1	CSAGLDLYEQYF
-	TRBJ1-6	TRBV28	CATDGGNNSPLHF
-	TRBJ2-3	TRBV6-4	CASSERGTDTQYF
-	TRBJ1-4	TRBV9	CASSPQGPNEKLFF
TRBD2	TRBJ2-5	TRBV5-1	CASSPGLAGSTQYF
TRBD1	TRBJ2-2	TRBV24-1	CATSWGQGRSGELFF
-	TRBJ2-3	TRBV24-1	CATSDWSSLSTDTQYF
-	TRBJ1-5	TRBV2	CASSVDRLQPQHF
TRBD1	TRBJ2-2	TRBV15	CATSRDRGTGGGELFF
-	TRBJ2-6	TRBV6-4	CASSDSSREFSGANVLTF
-	TRBJ1-6	TRBV7-8	CASSSRDTLHF
-	TRBJ2-7	TRBV7-6	CASSSGPNYEQYF